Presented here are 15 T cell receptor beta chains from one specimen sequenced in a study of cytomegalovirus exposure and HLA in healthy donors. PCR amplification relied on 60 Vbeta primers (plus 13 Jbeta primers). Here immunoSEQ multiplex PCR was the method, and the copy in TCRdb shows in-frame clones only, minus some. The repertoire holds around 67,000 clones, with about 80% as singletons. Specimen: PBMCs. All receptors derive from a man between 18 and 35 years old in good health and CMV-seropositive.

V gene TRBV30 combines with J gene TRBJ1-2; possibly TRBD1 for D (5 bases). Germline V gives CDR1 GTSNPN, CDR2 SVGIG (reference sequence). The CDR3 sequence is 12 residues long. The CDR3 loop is CARREGAGGYTF. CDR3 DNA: TGTGCTCGGAGGGAAGGGGCAGGTGGCTACACCTTC. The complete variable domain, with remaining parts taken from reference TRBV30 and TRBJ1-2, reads SQTIHQWPATLVQPVGSPLSLECTVEGTSNPNLYWYRQAAGRGLQLLFYSVGIGQISSEVPQNLSASRPQDRQFILSSKKLLLSDSGFYLCARREGAGGYTFGSGTRLTVV.

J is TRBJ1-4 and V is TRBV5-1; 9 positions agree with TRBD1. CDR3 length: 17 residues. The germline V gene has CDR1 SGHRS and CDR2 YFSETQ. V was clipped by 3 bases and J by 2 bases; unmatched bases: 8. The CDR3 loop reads CASSSLGTGHTNEKLFF. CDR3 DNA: TGCGCCAGCAGCTCTCTCGGGACAGGGCACACTAATGAAAAACTGTTTTTT.

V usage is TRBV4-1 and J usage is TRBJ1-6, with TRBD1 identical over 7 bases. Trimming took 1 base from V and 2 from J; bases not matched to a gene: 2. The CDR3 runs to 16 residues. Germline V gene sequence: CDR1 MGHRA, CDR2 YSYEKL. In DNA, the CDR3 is TGCGCCAGCAGCCAAGCTGGACAGGCCTATAATTCACCCCTCCACTTT. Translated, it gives CASSQAGQAYNSPLHF.

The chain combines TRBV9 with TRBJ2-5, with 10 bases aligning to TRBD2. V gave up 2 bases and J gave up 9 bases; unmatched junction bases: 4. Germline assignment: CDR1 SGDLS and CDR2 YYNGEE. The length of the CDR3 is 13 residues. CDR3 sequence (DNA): TGTGCCAGCAGCGTCCCTAGCGGGGGTCCCCAGTACTTC. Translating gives CASSVPSGGPQYF. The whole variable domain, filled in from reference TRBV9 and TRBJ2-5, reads DSGVTQTPKHLITATGQRVTLRCSPRSGDLSVYWYQQSLDQGLQFLIQYYNGEERAKGNILERFSAQQFPDLHSELNLSSLELGDSALYFCASSVPSGGPQYFGPGTRLLVL.

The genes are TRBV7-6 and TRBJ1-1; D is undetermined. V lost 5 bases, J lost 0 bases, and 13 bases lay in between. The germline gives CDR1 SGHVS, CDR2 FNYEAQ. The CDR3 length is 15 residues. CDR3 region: CASSIRLSMNTEAFF. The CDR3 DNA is TGTGCCAGCAGCATCCGACTGAGCATGAACACTGAAGCTTTCTTT. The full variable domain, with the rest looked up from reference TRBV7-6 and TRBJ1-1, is GAGVSQSPRYKVTKRGQDVALRCDPISGHVSLYWYRQALGQGPEFLTYFNYEAQQDKSGLPNDRFSAERPEGSISTLTIQRTEQRDSAMYRCASSIRLSMNTEAFFGQGTRLTVV.

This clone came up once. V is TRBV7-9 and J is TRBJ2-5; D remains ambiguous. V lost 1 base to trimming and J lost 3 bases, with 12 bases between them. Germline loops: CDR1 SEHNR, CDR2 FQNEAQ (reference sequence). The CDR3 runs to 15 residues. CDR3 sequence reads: CASSLVRLAEETQYF. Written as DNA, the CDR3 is TGTGCCAGCAGCTTAGTCCGTTTGGCCGAAGAGACCCAGTACTTC.

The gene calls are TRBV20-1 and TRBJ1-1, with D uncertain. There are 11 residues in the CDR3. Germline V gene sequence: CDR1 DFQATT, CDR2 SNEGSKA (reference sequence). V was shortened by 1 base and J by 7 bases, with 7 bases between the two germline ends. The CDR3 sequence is CSARVAGEAFF. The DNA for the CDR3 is TGCAGTGCTAGAGTGGCAGGTGAAGCTTTCTTT.

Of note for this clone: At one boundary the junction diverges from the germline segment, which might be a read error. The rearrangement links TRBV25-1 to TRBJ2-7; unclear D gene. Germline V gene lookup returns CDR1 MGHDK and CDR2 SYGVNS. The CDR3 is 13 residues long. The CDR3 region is CASSEYPSHEQYF. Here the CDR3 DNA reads TGTGCCAGCAGTGAATACCCCTCCCACGAGCAGTACTTC.

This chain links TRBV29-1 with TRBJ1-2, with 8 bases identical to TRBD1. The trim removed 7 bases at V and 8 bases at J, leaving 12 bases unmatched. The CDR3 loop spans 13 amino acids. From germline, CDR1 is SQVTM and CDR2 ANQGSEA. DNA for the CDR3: TGCAGCGCTAACACTCAGGGGGCGGACGGCTACACCTTC. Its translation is CSANTQGADGYTF.

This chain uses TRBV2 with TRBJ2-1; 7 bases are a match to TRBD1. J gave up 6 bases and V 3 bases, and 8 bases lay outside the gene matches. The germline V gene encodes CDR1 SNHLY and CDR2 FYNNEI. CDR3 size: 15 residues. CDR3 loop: CASSDFLGQVNEQFF. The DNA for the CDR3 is TGTGCCAGCAGTGATTTTCTTGGACAGGTCAATGAGCAGTTCTTC.

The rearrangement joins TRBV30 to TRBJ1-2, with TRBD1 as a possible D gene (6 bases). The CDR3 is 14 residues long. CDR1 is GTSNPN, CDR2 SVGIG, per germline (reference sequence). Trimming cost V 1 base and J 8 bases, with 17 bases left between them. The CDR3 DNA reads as TGTGCCTGGAGTGCGATCGTCAGGGGAACGGGCTACACCTTC. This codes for CAWSAIVRGTGYTF.

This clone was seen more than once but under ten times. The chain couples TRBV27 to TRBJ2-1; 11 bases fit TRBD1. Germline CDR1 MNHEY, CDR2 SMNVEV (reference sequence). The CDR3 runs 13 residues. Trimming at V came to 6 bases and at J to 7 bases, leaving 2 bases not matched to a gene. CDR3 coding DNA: TGTGCCAGCAGAGGACAGGGGGCGAATGAGCAGTTCTTC. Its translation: CASRGQGANEQFF.

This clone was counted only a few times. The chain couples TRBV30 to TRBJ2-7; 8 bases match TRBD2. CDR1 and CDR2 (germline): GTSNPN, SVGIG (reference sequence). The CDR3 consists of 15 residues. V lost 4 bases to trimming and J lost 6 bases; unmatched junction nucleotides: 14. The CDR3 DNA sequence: TGTGCCTGGAAGGGTTCAAGCGGGAGAGGTGCCGAGCAGTACTTC. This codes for CAWKGSSGRGAEQYF.

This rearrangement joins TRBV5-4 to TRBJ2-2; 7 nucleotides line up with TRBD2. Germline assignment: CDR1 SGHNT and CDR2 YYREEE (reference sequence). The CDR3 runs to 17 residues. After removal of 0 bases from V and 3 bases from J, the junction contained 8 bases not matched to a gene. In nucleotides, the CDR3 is TGTGCCAGCAGCTTGGAGGGTGGGAGGGCCCACACCGGGGAGCTGTTTTTT. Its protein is CASSLEGGRAHTGELFF.

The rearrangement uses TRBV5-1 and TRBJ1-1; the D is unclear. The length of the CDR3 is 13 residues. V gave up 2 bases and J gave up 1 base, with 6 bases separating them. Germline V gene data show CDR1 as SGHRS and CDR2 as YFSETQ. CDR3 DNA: TGCGCCAGCAGCTTAGAGGGGAACACTGAAGCTTTCTTT. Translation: CASSLEGNTEAFF.